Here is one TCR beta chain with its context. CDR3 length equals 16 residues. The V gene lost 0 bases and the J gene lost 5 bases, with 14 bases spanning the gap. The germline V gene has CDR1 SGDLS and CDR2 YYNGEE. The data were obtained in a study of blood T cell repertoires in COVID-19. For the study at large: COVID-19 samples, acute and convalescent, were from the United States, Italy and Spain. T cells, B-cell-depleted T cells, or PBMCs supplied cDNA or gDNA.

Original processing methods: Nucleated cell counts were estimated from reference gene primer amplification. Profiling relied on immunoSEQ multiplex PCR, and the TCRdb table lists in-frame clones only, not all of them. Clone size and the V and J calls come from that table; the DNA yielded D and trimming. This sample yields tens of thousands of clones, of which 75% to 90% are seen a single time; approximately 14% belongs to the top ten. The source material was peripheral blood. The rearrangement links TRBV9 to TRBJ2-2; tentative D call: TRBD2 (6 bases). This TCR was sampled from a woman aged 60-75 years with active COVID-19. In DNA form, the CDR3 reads TGTGCCAGCAGCGTAGGATCCAGGAGCGGGACCGGGGAGCTGTTTTTT. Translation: CASSVGSRSGTGELFF.